These T cell receptor beta chains were read from a single sample in a study of regulatory T cells in long-lasting Graves disease. TCRdb used MiXCR to reprocess the multiplex PCR reads, holding one entry per CDR3 protein. Of about 470,000 distinct CDR3 sequences listed, less than 25% are singletons. This material consisted of peripheral blood mononuclear cells (PBMCs), taken when the disease was refractory, from a patient treated with antithyroid drugs. These receptors were obtained from a female donor with Graves disease. Each CDR3 is given with its conserved first and last residue. A D gene is named only where the DNA matches it firmly. Rows give clone size only sometimes, using once, few, many, or a class for an expanded clone.

>TRBV6-2/TRBV6-3|few|NA|TRBJ2-7
CASSGLLELISEQYF
TGTGCCAGCAGTGGCCTCCTAGAGCTTATTTCCGAGCAGTACTTC
>TRBV12-5|many|NA|TRBJ2-2
CASGFIIAGIGGGELFF
TGTGCTAGTGGTTTTATAATAGCAGGGATAGGTGGCGGGGAGCTGTTTTTT
>TRBV14|NA|TRBD1|TRBJ2-3
CASSQLGGAADTQYF
TGTGCCAGCAGCCAACTAGGGGGCGCGGCAGATACGCAGTATTTT
>TRBV4-2|NA|NA|TRBJ1-2
CASSQDNRTPSNYGYTF
TGTGCCAGCAGCCAAGATAATAGAACACCGAGTAACTATGGCTACACCTTC
>TRBV7-3|NA|NA|TRBJ2-7
CASSPSGVEQYF
TGTGCCAGCAGCCCCTCAGGGGTCGAGCAGTACTTC
>TRBV20-1|many|NA|TRBJ2-5
CSAPRAGWEETQYF
TGCAGTGCCCCCAGGGCGGGATGGGAAGAGACCCAGTACTTC
>TRBV7-3|NA|TRBD1|TRBJ2-5
CASSSSRGRTREETQYF
TGTGCCAGCAGCTCGTCCAGGGGGCGGACTCGAGAAGAGACCCAGTACTTC
>TRBV30|many|NA|TRBJ1-5
CAWSVSSNQPQHF
TGTGCCTGGAGTGTCAGTAGCAATCAGCCCCAGCATTTT
>TRBV7-8|many|NA|TRBJ2-2
CASSQWDRENTGELFF
TGTGCCAGCAGCCAATGGGACCGCGAGAACACCGGGGAGCTGTTTTTT
>TRBV6-1|many|TRBD1|TRBJ2-7
CASRPLTGQGASYEQYF
TGTGCCAGCAGGCCTCTGACGGGACAGGGGGCCTCCTACGAGCAGTACTTC
>TRBV3-1|few|NA|TRBJ2-7
CASSQGTRTGRKTYEQYF
TGTGCCAGCAGCCAAGGGACTCGAACAGGACGCAAAACCTACGAGCAGTACTTC
>TRBV19|NA|NA|TRBJ2-4
CASSPGVKNIQYF
TGTGCCAGTAGTCCTGGGGTCAAAAACATTCAGTACTTC
>TRBV18|NA|TRBD1|TRBJ1-1
CASSVGTGDAEAFF
TGTGCCAGCTCAGTCGGTACAGGGGACGCTGAAGCTTTCTTT
>TRBV20-1|NA|TRBD1|TRBJ1-1
CSARDWTGPMNTEAFF
TGCAGTGCTAGAGATTGGACAGGGCCTATGAACACTGAAGCTTTCTTT
>TRBV19|few|NA|TRBJ2-7
CASSMQGGQSYEQYF
TGTGCCAGTAGCATGCAGGGGGGGCAATCCTACGAGCAGTACTTC
>TRBV7-2|many|TRBD1|TRBJ2-7
CASSARQGANEQYF
TGTGCCAGCAGTGCTCGACAGGGGGCGAACGAGCAGTACTTC
>TRBV28|many|NA|TRBJ2-2
CASSLGDRPTGELFF
TGTGCCAGCAGTTTGGGAGACAGGCCCACCGGGGAGCTGTTTTTT
>TRBV20-1|NA|NA|TRBJ2-5
CSAREAHKRQETQYF
TGCAGTGCTAGAGAAGCGCACAAGCGACAAGAGACCCAGTACTTC
>TRBV20-1|NA|NA|TRBJ2-7
CSARGGRPREYEQYF
TGCAGTGCAAGAGGCGGCAGACCGAGGGAGTACGAGCAGTACTTC
>TRBV20-1|many|TRBD2|TRBJ2-6
CSARPPGFGTSGHSGANVLTF
TGCAGTGCTAGACCCCCCGGGTTTGGGACTAGCGGACACTCTGGGGCCAACGTCCTGACTTTC